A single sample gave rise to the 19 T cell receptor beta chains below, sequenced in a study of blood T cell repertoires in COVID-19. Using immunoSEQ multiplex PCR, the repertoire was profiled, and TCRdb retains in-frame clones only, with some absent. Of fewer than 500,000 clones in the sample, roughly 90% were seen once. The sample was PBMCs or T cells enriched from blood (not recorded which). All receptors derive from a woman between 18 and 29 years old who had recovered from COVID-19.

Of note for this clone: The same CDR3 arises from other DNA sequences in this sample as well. The DNA of the CDR3 is TGTGCCAGCAGCTTGACAGGTGATCAGCCCCAGCATTTT. It codes for CASSLTGDQPQHF. The chain carries TRBV12-3 or TRBV12-4 and TRBJ1-5, with D perhaps TRBD1 (6 bases). V lost 6 bases to trimming and J lost 5 bases, with 11 bases between them. There are 13 residues in the CDR3.

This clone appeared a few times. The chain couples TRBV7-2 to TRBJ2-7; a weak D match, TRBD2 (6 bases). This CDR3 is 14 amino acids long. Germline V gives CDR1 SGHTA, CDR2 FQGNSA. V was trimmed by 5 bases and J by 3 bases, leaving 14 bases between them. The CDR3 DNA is TGTGCCAGCAGCCCTCGGGGGAATGACTACGAGCAGTACTTC. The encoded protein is CASSPRGNDYEQYF.

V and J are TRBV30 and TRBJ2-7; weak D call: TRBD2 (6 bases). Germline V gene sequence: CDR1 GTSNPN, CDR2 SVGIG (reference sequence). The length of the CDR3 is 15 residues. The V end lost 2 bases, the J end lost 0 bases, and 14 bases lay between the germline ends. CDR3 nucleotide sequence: TGTGCCTGGAGTATCGGGGGAGTTGACTCCTACGAGCAGTACTTC. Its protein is CAWSIGGVDSYEQYF.

The CDR3: CASSIQLAGGPGGTGELFF. For the CDR3, the DNA is TGTGCCAGTAGTATCCAGCTAGCGGGGGGGCCTGGTGGCACCGGGGAGCTGTTTTTT. The chain has TRBV19 and TRBJ2-2; 12 nucleotides match TRBD2. V trimming: 3 bases; J trimming: 4 bases; junction bases outside the gene matches: 12. Germline lookup yields CDR1 LNHDA and CDR2 SQIVND (reference sequence). The CDR3 length is 19 residues.

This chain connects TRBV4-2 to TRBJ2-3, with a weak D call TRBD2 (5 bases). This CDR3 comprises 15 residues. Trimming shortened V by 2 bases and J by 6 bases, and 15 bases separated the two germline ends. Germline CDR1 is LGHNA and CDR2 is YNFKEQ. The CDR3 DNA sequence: TGTGCCAGCAGCCAACTGGGCCCTAGCTCGGATACGCAGTATTTT. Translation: CASSQLGPSSDTQYF.

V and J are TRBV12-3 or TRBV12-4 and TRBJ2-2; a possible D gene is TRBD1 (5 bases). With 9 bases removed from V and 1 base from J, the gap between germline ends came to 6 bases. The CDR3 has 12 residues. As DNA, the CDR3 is TGTGCCAGTCAGGGGAACACCGGGGAGCTGTTTTTT. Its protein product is CASQGNTGELFF.

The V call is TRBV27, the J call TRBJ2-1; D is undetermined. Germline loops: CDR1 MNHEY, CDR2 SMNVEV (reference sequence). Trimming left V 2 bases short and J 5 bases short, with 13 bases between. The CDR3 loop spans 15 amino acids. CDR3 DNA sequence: TGTGCCAGCAGTTTAGGTTGGGCGCCCCACAATGAGCAGTTCTTC. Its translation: CASSLGWAPHNEQFF.

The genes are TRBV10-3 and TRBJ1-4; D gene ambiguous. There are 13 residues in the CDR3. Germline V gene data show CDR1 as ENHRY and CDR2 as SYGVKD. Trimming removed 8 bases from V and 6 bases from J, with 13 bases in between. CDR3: CAISPREDEKLFF. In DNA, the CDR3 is TGTGCCATCTCCCCAAGGGAGGATGAAAAACTGTTTTTT.

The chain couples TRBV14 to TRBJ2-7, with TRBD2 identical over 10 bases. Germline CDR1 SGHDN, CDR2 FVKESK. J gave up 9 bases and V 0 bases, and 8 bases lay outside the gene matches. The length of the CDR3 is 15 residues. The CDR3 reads CASSQDGLAVTGQYF. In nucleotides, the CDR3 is TGTGCCAGCAGCCAAGATGGACTAGCGGTTACCGGGCAGTACTTC.

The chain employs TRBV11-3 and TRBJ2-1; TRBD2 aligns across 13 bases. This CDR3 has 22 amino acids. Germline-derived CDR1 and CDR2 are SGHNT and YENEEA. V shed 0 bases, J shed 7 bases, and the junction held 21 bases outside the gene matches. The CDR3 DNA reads TGTGCCAGCAGCTTAGAACTAGCGGGGGGGCCTAGGATGGAGATGGCTGCTAATGAGCAGTTCTTC. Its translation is CASSLELAGGPRMEMAANEQFF.

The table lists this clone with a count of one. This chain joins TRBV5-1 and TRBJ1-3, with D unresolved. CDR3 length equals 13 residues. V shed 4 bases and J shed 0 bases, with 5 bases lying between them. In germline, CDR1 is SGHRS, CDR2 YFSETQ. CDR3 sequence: CASSKSSGNTIYF. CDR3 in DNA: TGCGCCAGCAGCAAGAGCTCTGGAAACACCATATATTTT.

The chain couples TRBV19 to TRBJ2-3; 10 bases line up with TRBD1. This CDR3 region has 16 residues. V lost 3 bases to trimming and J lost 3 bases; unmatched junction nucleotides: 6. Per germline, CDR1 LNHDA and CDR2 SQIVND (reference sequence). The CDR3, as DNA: TGTGCCAGTAGTATGATGACAGGGGGCAGTACAGATACGCAGTATTTT. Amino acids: CASSMMTGGSTDTQYF.

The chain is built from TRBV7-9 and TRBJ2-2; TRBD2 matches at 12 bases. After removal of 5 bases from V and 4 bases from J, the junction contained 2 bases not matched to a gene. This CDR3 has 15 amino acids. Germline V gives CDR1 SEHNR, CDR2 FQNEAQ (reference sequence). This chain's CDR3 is CASSQTSGGTGELFF. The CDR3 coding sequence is TGTGCCAGCAGCCAGACTAGCGGGGGCACCGGGGAGCTGTTTTTT.

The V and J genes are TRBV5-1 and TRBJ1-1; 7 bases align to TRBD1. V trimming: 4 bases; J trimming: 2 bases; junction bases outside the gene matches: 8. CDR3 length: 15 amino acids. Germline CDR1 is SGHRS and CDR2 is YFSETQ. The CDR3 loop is CASSQGTAGNTEAFF. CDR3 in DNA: TGCGCCAGCAGCCAGGGGACAGCAGGAAACACTGAAGCTTTCTTT.

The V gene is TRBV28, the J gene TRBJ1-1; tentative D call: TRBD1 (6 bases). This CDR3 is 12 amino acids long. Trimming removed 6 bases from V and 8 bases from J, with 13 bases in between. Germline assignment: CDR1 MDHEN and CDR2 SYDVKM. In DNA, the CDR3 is TGTGCCAGCAGGTCTGGGACAATCGAAGCTTTCTTT. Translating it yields CASRSGTIEAFF.

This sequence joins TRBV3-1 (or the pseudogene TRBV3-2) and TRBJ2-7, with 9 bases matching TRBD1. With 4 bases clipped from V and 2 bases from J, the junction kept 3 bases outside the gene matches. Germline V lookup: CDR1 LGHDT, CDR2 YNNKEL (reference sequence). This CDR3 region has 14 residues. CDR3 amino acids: CASSPGTGTYEQYF. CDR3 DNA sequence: TGTGCCAGCAGCCCCGGGACAGGGACCTACGAGCAGTACTTC.

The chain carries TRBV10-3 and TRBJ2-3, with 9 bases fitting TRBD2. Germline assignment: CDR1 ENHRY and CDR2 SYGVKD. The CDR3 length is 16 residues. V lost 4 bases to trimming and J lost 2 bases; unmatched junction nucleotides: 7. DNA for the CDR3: TGTGCCATCAGTGCGTCAGCGGGGGGCCTCACAGATACGCAGTATTTT. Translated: CAISASAGGLTDTQYF.

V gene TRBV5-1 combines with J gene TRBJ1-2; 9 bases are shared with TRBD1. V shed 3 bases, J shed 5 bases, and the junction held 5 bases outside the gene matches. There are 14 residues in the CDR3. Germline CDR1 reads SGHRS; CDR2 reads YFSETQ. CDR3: CASSSGTGTYGYTF. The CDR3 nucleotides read TGCGCCAGCAGCTCCGGGACAGGGACTTATGGCTACACCTTC.

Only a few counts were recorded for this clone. The CDR3 here is CAISSGQQRNSPLHF. The DNA for the CDR3 is TGTGCCATCAGTTCGGGACAGCAGAGAAATTCACCCCTCCACTTT. The chain employs TRBV10-3 and TRBJ1-6, with TRBD1 matching over 7 bases. The CDR3 covers 15 residues. J lost 7 bases, V lost 5 bases, and 8 bases had no gene match. Germline CDR1 ENHRY, CDR2 SYGVKD.